These 16 T cell receptor beta chains came from one sample sequenced in a study of lymphopenia after photon versus proton radiotherapy. The repertoire was sequenced with immunoSEQ multiplex PCR; TCRdb's copy has only in-frame clones and lacks some. Among some 27,000 clones, about 81% were seen once, and the ten largest hold approximately 31%. This specimen was peripheral blood, taken from a patient treated with photon-based radiotherapy. These receptors all come from a man aged 45-65 years with gastric cancer.

The V gene is TRBV6-5, the J gene TRBJ2-5; tentatively, D is TRBD2 (7 bases). From germline, CDR1 is MNHEY and CDR2 SVGAGI. CDR3 length: 13 residues. V was cut by 7 bases and J by 5 bases, with 14 bases left in between. The CDR3: CASKRGAWETQYF. The CDR3, as DNA: TGTGCCAGCAAACGGGGGGCTTGGGAGACCCAGTACTTC.

This chain links TRBV29-1 with TRBJ2-2; D ambiguous. Trimming cost V 7 bases and J 8 bases, with 14 bases left between them. Germline V CDR1 and CDR2: SQVTM, ANQGSEA. The CDR3 runs to 12 residues. The CDR3 sequence is CSAQIPPGELFF. As DNA, the CDR3 is TGCAGCGCCCAAATCCCCCCGGGGGAGCTGTTTTTT.

The CDR3 region is CASTFSRIGEQYF. CDR3 coding DNA: TGTGCCAGCACTTTCTCTAGGATAGGTGAGCAGTACTTC. The V gene is TRBV6-4, the J gene TRBJ2-7; D is undetermined. Germline loops: CDR1 MRHNA, CDR2 SNTAGT. The CDR3 consists of 13 residues. V shed 7 bases and J shed 7 bases, with 17 bases lying between them.

CDR3 region: CASSRTGRDEQYF. The CDR3 region has the DNA TGTGCCAGCAGTCGGACGGGAAGGGACGAGCAGTACTTC. The V call is TRBV28, the J call TRBJ2-7, with a weak D call TRBD2 (5 bases). The V and J ends lost 5 bases and 5 bases respectively, with 13 bases between them. This CDR3 spans 13 amino acids. Germline V gene lookup returns CDR1 MDHEN and CDR2 SYDVKM.

This chain uses TRBV5-4 with TRBJ2-3; TRBD1 agrees at 8 bases. J lost 4 bases, V lost 2 bases, and 6 bases had no gene match. Germline CDR1 SGHNT, CDR2 YYREEE (reference sequence). The CDR3 contains 15 residues. The CDR3 coding sequence is TGTGCCAGCAGCTTTACCGGACAGGGCCCAGATACGCAGTATTTT. Protein product: CASSFTGQGPDTQYF.

This clone appeared a few times. Other DNA sequences in this specimen translate into the identical CDR3. The chain links TRBV18 to TRBJ2-2, with unresolved D. Germline CDR1 is KGHSH and CDR2 is LQKENI. Trimming shortened V by 1 base and J by 4 bases, and 4 bases separated the two germline ends. There are 13 residues in the CDR3. The CDR3 protein is CASSPLSTGELFF. CDR3 DNA sequence: TGTGCCAGCTCACCACTTTCCACCGGGGAGCTGTTTTTT.

This clone was observed once. The V call is TRBV9, the J call TRBJ2-1; D might be TRBD1 or TRBD2, each matching 7 bases. There are 15 residues in the CDR3. Germline-derived CDR1 and CDR2 are SGDLS and YYNGEE. Trimming took 0 bases from V and 7 from J, leaving 14 bases between them. This CDR3 reads CASSVAGQGGNEQFF. The CDR3 DNA is TGTGCCAGCAGCGTAGCTGGGCAGGGGGGGAATGAGCAGTTCTTC.

A few counts support this clone. This chain links TRBV20-1 with TRBJ2-5; D uncertain. The germline V gene encodes CDR1 DFQATT and CDR2 SNEGSKA (reference sequence). V was cut by 3 bases and J by 5 bases, with 7 bases left in between. The CDR3 extends over 11 amino acids. CDR3 amino acids: CSARGRETQYF. The CDR3, as DNA: TGCAGTGCTAGGGGCAGGGAGACCCAGTACTTC.

This rearrangement joins TRBV7-8 to TRBJ1-1; tentative D call: TRBD1 (5 bases). V was trimmed by 3 bases and J by 5 bases, leaving 10 bases between them. Germline assignment: CDR1 SGHVS and CDR2 FQNEAQ. CDR3 length equals 13 residues. CDR3 residues: CASSFDRKTEAFF. DNA for the CDR3: TGTGCCAGCAGCTTCGACAGAAAGACTGAAGCTTTCTTT.

V is TRBV5-1 and J is TRBJ2-1; TRBD2 aligns across 10 bases. J gave up 10 bases and V 0 bases, and 7 bases lay outside the gene matches. The CDR3 runs 15 residues. Germline values: CDR1 SGHRS, CDR2 YFSETQ. The CDR3: CASSLESGGVDEQFF. CDR3 bases: TGCGCCAGCAGCTTGGAAAGCGGGGGGGTGGACGAGCAGTTCTTC. The full variable domain, with the rest looked up from reference TRBV5-1 and TRBJ2-1, is KAGVTQTPRYLIKTRGQQVTLSCSPISGHRSVSWYQQTPGQGLQFLFEYFSETQRNKGNFPGRFSGRQFSNSRSEMNVSTLELGDSALYLCASSLESGGVDEQFFGPGTRLTVL.

The CDR3 DNA sequence: TGTGCCAGCAGCTTTAGTATGTTCTGGGTGGATGACACTGAAGCTTTCTTT. Its protein is CASSFSMFWVDDTEAFF. This rearrangement joins TRBV5-6 to TRBJ1-1; D is uncertain. CDR1 and CDR2 (germline): SGHDT, YYEEEE. The CDR3 covers 17 residues. Trimming pared 2 bases from V and 3 bases from J, leaving 20 bases between.

DNA of the CDR3: TGCGCCAGCAGCCAAGGGCATGGGGTTACTAATGAAAAACTGTTTTTT. It translates to CASSQGHGVTNEKLFF. The genes are TRBV4-1 and TRBJ1-4; D ambiguous. This CDR3 is built from 16 residues. V shed 1 base and J shed 2 bases, with 11 bases lying between them. The germline V gene has CDR1 MGHRA and CDR2 YSYEKL.

The V gene is TRBV2, the J gene TRBJ2-1, with a tentative D call TRBD1 (5 bases). Between the trimmed V and J ends, which lost 3 bases and 9 bases, there was a span of 9 bases. The length of the CDR3 is 12 residues. Germline-derived CDR1 and CDR2 are SNHLY and FYNNEI. As DNA, the CDR3 is TGTGCCAGCAGTGATCAGGGAACTGAGCAGTTCTTC. Its protein product is CASSDQGTEQFF.

This clone appeared a single time. This chain links TRBV6-1 with TRBJ2-1, with D perhaps TRBD1 or TRBD2 (5 bases each). The length of the CDR3 is 18 residues. Trimming cost V 2 bases and J 5 bases, with 22 bases left between them. CDR1 MNHNS and CDR2 SASEGT come from the germline V gene. The DNA for the CDR3 is TGTGCCAGCAGTGAATCGTTTTTTGGGGGAATAGGCCACAATGAGCAGTTCTTC. Translating gives CASSESFFGGIGHNEQFF.

J is TRBJ2-2 and V is TRBV27, with 11 positions matching TRBD2. CDR3 length equals 16 residues. The V and J ends lost 2 bases and 5 bases, in that order; junction bases with no gene match: 4. From germline, CDR1 is MNHEY and CDR2 SMNVEV (reference sequence). The CDR3 sequence is CASSLLGTSGTGELFF. CDR3 DNA sequence: TGTGCCAGCAGTTTACTCGGGACTAGCGGAACCGGGGAGCTGTTTTTT.

The CDR3 spells CASSYSRAVNTEAFF. The CDR3 DNA is TGTGCCAGCAGTTACTCACGGGCGGTGAACACTGAAGCTTTCTTT. The V gene is TRBV6-6, the J gene TRBJ1-1; D gene unclear. The germline V gene has CDR1 MNHNY and CDR2 SVGAGI (reference sequence). There are 15 residues in the CDR3. With 0 bases removed from V and 0 bases from J, the gap between germline ends came to 8 bases.